The sequence of this T cell receptor (beta chain) was determined in a study of blood T cell repertoires in COVID-19. What the recovered Cohort 3 donors had was two negative PCRs, clearance, or symptom resolution. How the authors handled the data: Estimation of nucleated cell counts relied on the amplification of reference gene primers. Sequenced by immunoSEQ multiplex PCR; TCRdb stores in-frame clones only, minus some. The V and J calls and clone size are taken from that table; D and trimming were inferred from the DNA. This sample has 150,000 to 190,000 clones, with about 86% found just once. This TCR derives from a man aged 45-65 years who had recovered from COVID-19. The sample taken for sequencing was PBMCs or T cells enriched from blood (not recorded which).

CDR3 amino acids: CASSRWDRANYGYTF. CDR3 DNA: TGTGCCAGCAGTCGATGGGACAGGGCGAACTATGGCTACACCTTC. The V gene is TRBV6-2 or TRBV6-3, the J gene TRBJ1-2; 9 positions agree with TRBD1. Trimming cost V 5 bases and J 2 bases; bases outside gene matches: 6. CDR1 and CDR2 (germline): MNHEY, SVGEGT. The CDR3 contains 15 residues.